This section outlines one T cell receptor (beta chain) sequence together with its context. This record comes from a study of control samples from healthy donors and cancer patients. The data were produced by immunoSEQ multiplex PCR, yet TCRdb's version contains in-frame clones alone and is incomplete. The sample contains tens of thousands of clones, 70% to 80% of which appear only once. The receptor was derived from a man in his fifties or sixties with head and neck cancer. Sequencing input: PBMCs.

CDR3 protein: CATGGQGADNEQFF. CDR3 sequence (DNA): TGTGCCACCGGGGGACAGGGGGCGGACAATGAGCAGTTCTTC. V is TRBV24-1 and J is TRBJ2-1, with 12 bases matching TRBD1. The CDR3 spans 14 residues. Germline assignment: CDR1 KGHDR and CDR2 SFDVKD. The V segment lost 9 bases and the J segment 5 bases; nucleotides outside the gene matches: 4.